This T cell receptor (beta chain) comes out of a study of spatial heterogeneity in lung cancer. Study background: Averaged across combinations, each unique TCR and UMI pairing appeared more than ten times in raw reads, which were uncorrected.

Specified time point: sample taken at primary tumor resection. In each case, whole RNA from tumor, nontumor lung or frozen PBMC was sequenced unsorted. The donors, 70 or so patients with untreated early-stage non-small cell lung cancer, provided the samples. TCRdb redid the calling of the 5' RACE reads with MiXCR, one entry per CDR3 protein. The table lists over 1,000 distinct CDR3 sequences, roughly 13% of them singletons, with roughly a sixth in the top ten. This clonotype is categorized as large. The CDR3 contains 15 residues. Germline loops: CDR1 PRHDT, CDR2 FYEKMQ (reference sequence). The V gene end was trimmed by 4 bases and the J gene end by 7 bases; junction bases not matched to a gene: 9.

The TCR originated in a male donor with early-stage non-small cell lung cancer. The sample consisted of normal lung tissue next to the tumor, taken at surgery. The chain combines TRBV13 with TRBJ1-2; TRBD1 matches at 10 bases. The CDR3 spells CASSYFDRDRGGYTF. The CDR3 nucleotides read TGTGCCAGCAGCTACTTTGACCGGGACAGGGGTGGCTACACCTTC.